This entry lists 6 T cell receptor beta chains sequenced from one sample in a study of PD-1 blockade in classical Hodgkin lymphoma (dated by TCRdb to the early 2020s). The meaning of the sample's time point label: cycle 1 day 1 (C1D1), immediately before nivolumab initiation. Relapse after autologous stem cell transplantation had occurred in all trial patients, and cohorts A, B and C were distinguished by prior brentuximab vedotin exposure. The protocol used for the library was the immunoSEQ multiplex PCR assay. Here the immuneACCESS table is served through TCRdb, limited to in-frame sequences with V and J called. Missing clones are a known gap in these copies; in checked studies unresolved V genes cover under half, and the rest lacks a known reason. This sample comprises approximately 60,000 clones, more than 70% of them detected only once. The top ten clones comprise around an eighth of the sample.

This sample comprised peripheral blood mononuclear cells (PBMCs), obtained at baseline. These receptors all come from a human donor with classical Hodgkin lymphoma.

The chain joins TRBV5-6 to TRBJ1-1; D gene uncertain. CDR1 and CDR2 (germline): SGHDT, YYEEEE. V was trimmed by 4 bases and J by 3 bases, leaving 16 bases between them. This CDR3 is built from 15 residues. The CDR3 region has the DNA TGTGCCAGCAGCCCCCGGACCTCCCGGGACACTGAAGCTTTCTTT. This sequence encodes CASSPRTSRDTEAFF.

In this sample, this clone turned up a few times. The genes are TRBV5-5 and TRBJ1-6, with 8 bases aligning to TRBD1. V lost 0 bases, J lost 5 bases, and 7 bases stayed unmatched. Germline lookup yields CDR1 SGHKS and CDR2 YYEKEE (reference sequence). The CDR3 loop spans 17 amino acids. The CDR3 protein is CASSLETGGFDNSPLHF. The CDR3 DNA follows: TGTGCCAGCAGCTTGGAAACAGGGGGGTTTGATAATTCACCCCTCCACTTT. The whole variable domain, filled in from reference TRBV5-5 and TRBJ1-6, reads DAGVTQSPTHLIKTRGQQVTLRCSPISGHKSVSWYQQVLGQGPQFIFQYYEKEERGRGNFPDRFSARQFPNYSSELNVNALLLGDSALYLCASSLETGGFDNSPLHFGNGTRLTVT.

The table lists this clone with a count of one. The chain joins TRBV27 to TRBJ2-2; D call uncertain. This CDR3 has 15 amino acids. Germline V gene lookup returns CDR1 MNHEY and CDR2 SMNVEV (reference sequence). Trimming cost V 6 bases and J 1 base, with 12 bases left between them. The CDR3 DNA reads as TGTGCCAGCAGCTCCCCCGGGCTGAACACCGGGGAGCTGTTTTTT. Its protein product is CASSSPGLNTGELFF.

This clone showed up just once. This rearrangement joins TRBV30 to TRBJ2-7; 8 positions agree with TRBD1. This CDR3 has 14 amino acids. V gave up 4 bases and J gave up 3 bases; unmatched junction bases: 8. Germline CDR1 and CDR2: GTSNPN and SVGIG (reference sequence). The CDR3 protein is CAWNEDRDLYEQYF. CDR3 nucleotides: TGTGCCTGGAATGAGGACAGGGATCTCTACGAGCAGTACTTC.

The chain links TRBV15 to TRBJ1-1; the D is unclear. The CDR3 totals 13 residues. Germline V gives CDR1 LNHNV, CDR2 YYDKDF (reference sequence). Trimming shortened V by 8 bases and J by 0 bases, and 10 bases separated the two germline ends. Here the CDR3 reads CATERGMNTEAFF. The CDR3 coding sequence is TGTGCCACCGAAAGAGGGATGAACACTGAAGCTTTCTTT.

This clone turned up a few times. The rearrangement links TRBV5-1 to TRBJ2-1; D may correspond to TRBD1 or TRBD2 (6 bases each). Germline V lookup: CDR1 SGHRS, CDR2 YFSETQ. The CDR3 has 13 amino acids. The ends were cut back, 3 bases at V and 9 bases at J, with 13 bases in the middle. CDR3 in DNA: TGCGCCAGCAGCTGGGGGGACAACTCTGAGCAGTTCTTC. Translated: CASSWGDNSEQFF.